The next 26 T cell receptor beta chains were all read from a single sample in a study of type 1 regulatory T cells. One entry per CDR3 protein, called by TCRdb with MiXCR from the reads. The table has about 68,000 distinct CDR3 sequences, about three fifths seen once. Their target antigens are unknown. Sequencing was carried out using cultured T cells, either the whole culture or a sorted T cell fraction (not recorded which). Subset here: Tr1-enriched cell product generated in vitro against host alloantigens. The receptors were gathered from a human donor in good health.

This rearrangement joins TRBV5-1 to TRBJ2-5, with 9 bases fitting TRBD2. This CDR3 has 14 residues. V was clipped by 7 bases and J by 4 bases; unmatched bases: 8. Germline CDR1 SGHRS, CDR2 YFSETQ. CDR3 sequence: CASGGLAGSETQYF. CDR3 nucleotide sequence: TGCGCCAGCGGTGGGCTAGCGGGATCAGAGACCCAGTACTTC.

The V gene is TRBV24-1, the J gene TRBJ2-4, with a possible D match to TRBD2 (5 bases). The CDR3 runs 15 residues. V was shortened by 2 bases and J by 0 bases, with 7 bases between the two germline ends. Germline loops: CDR1 KGHDR, CDR2 SFDVKD. The CDR3 DNA follows: TGTGCCACCAGTGATTCGGGGATAGCCAAAAACATTCAGTACTTC. Protein sequence: CATSDSGIAKNIQYF.

The J gene is TRBJ2-1, the V gene TRBV5-1; 13 positions match TRBD2. The V gene's germline CDR1 is SGHRS and CDR2 YFSETQ. Trimming took 0 bases from V and 8 from J; bases not matched to a gene: 8. This CDR3 is built from 17 residues. The CDR3 reads CASSLELAGGPFHEQFF. The CDR3 DNA is TGCGCCAGCAGCTTGGAACTAGCGGGAGGGCCTTTTCATGAGCAGTTCTTC.

The chain recombines TRBV12-5 with TRBJ2-1, with TRBD2 identical over 15 bases. V dropped 3 bases and J dropped 5; count of bases not matched to a gene: 8. The CDR3 sequence is 18 residues long. In germline, CDR1 is LGHNT, CDR2 FRNRAP. The CDR3 loop is CASGFGTSGRTIDNEQFF. The CDR3 DNA reads as TGTGCTAGTGGTTTCGGGACTAGCGGGAGGACGATCGACAATGAGCAGTTCTTC.

This clonotype occurred a few times. The rearrangement joins TRBV27 to TRBJ2-1, with D possibly matching TRBD2 (7 bases). V shed 2 bases and J shed 1 base, with 12 bases lying between them. The V gene's germline CDR1 is MNHEY and CDR2 SMNVEV (reference sequence). The CDR3 sequence is 16 residues long. The CDR3 DNA follows: TGTGCCAGCAGTTTAGGGGGGGGCGGTTCCTACAATGAGCAGTTCTTC. The encoded protein is CASSLGGGGSYNEQFF.

This clonotype was counted between two and nine times. The chain recombines TRBV10-3 with TRBJ2-3; TRBD2 aligns across 7 bases. CDR3 length: 14 residues. J was trimmed by 4 bases and V by 2 bases; bases with no gene match: 3. In germline, CDR1 is ENHRY, CDR2 SYGVKD. The CDR3 sequence: CAISETGRADTQYF. In DNA form, the CDR3 reads TGTGCCATCAGTGAGACGGGGAGGGCAGATACGCAGTATTTT.

V and J are TRBV9 and TRBJ1-1; D ambiguous. Trimming pared 4 bases from V and 7 bases from J, leaving 11 bases between. The CDR3 spans 12 residues. From germline, CDR1 is SGDLS and CDR2 YYNGEE. The CDR3 is CASSKVWGEAFF. The CDR3 bases are TGTGCCAGCAGCAAGGTGTGGGGTGAAGCTTTCTTT.

The chain couples TRBV7-9 to TRBJ1-4, with a weak D call TRBD1 (5 bases). Germline V CDR1 and CDR2: SEHNR, FQNEAQ (reference sequence). There are 13 residues in the CDR3. Trimming pared 4 bases from V and 8 bases from J, leaving 11 bases between. The CDR3, as DNA: TGTGCCAGCAGCTCGGCCGGGGACGAAAAACTGTTTTTT. Its translation: CASSSAGDEKLFF.

The chain is built from TRBV5-1 and TRBJ2-1, with 7 nucleotides matching TRBD1. Germline values: CDR1 SGHRS, CDR2 YFSETQ. The CDR3 extends over 14 amino acids. J gave up 10 bases and V 4 bases, and 11 bases lay outside the gene matches. The CDR3 sequence is CASSPGQVQGEQFF. The CDR3 region has the DNA TGCGCCAGCAGCCCCGGACAGGTGCAAGGGGAGCAGTTCTTC.

J is TRBJ2-1 and V is TRBV27; D perhaps matches TRBD2 (6 bases). CDR1 is MNHEY, CDR2 SMNVEV, per germline (reference sequence). The ends were cut back, 7 bases at V and 7 bases at J, with 17 bases in the middle. The CDR3 length is 14 residues. The CDR3 DNA reads TGTGCCAGCAAGGGGACTGGGACGAGTAATGAGCAGTTCTTC. Encoded protein: CASKGTGTSNEQFF.

CDR3 sequence: CASSKATGLGEQFF. The DNA for the CDR3 is TGTGCCAGCAGCAAAGCCACGGGGCTGGGTGAGCAGTTCTTC. The V call is TRBV21-1, the J call TRBJ2-1; TRBD1 reflects the table's D call only, with no check against the DNA. TRBV21-1 is tagged as a pseudogene. The CDR3 is 14 residues long.

The rearrangement joins TRBV20-1 to TRBJ2-7, with D unresolved. The germline V and J ends were trimmed by 1 base and 2 bases, with 9 bases remaining between them. CDR3 length: 13 amino acids. Germline-derived CDR1 and CDR2 are DFQATT and SNEGSKA (reference sequence). The CDR3 coding sequence is TGCAGTGCTAGAGGAGGACGAGCCTACGAGCAGTACTTC. It yields the protein CSARGGRAYEQYF.

The V and J genes are TRBV2 and TRBJ2-3; perhaps TRBD2 as D (6 bases). Per germline, CDR1 SNHLY and CDR2 FYNNEI. The CDR3 spans 13 residues. The ends were cut back, 4 bases at V and 2 bases at J, with 7 bases in the middle. The CDR3 reads CASSGDFTDTQYF. DNA of the CDR3: TGTGCCAGCAGTGGGGACTTCACAGATACGCAGTATTTT.

V usage is TRBV7-2 and J usage is TRBJ1-1, with a tentative D call TRBD1 (5 bases). V gave up 1 base and J gave up 0 bases, with 9 bases separating them. Germline V lookup: CDR1 SGHTA, CDR2 FQGNSA. The CDR3 is 15 amino acids. The CDR3 region is CASSLDGGLNTEAFF. CDR3 coding DNA: TGTGCCAGCAGCTTAGATGGGGGATTGAACACTGAAGCTTTCTTT. Filled out from reference TRBV7-2 and TRBJ1-1, the complete variable domain reads GAGVSQSPSNKVTEKGKDVELRCDPISGHTALYWYRQSLGQGLEFLIYFQGNSAPDKSGLPSDRFSAERTGGSVSTLTIQRTQQEDSAVYLCASSLDGGLNTEAFFGQGTRLTVV.

This clonotype has only a few counts. The V gene is TRBV4-1, the J gene TRBJ2-7; tentative D call: TRBD2 (6 bases). Germline V gene lookup returns CDR1 MGHRA and CDR2 YSYEKL. The CDR3 covers 17 residues. V was clipped by 0 bases and J by 5 bases, with 20 bases between them. CDR3 DNA: TGCGCCAGCAGCCAAGACGGGTTGGGAGGATTTAGAAACGAGCAGTACTTC. It specifies CASSQDGLGGFRNEQYF.

The chain joins TRBV3-1 to TRBJ1-1, with 10 bases matching TRBD1. Looked up from germline, CDR1 is LGHDT and CDR2 is YNNKEL (reference sequence). The CDR3 consists of 14 residues. V lost 4 bases to trimming and J lost 2 bases; unmatched junction nucleotides: 1. The chain's CDR3 is CASSRDRGNTEAFF. The CDR3 nucleotides read TGTGCCAGCAGCCGGGACAGGGGAAACACTGAAGCTTTCTTT.

This clonotype showed up just a few times. The chain couples TRBV7-2 to TRBJ2-1; possible D gene TRBD2, 6 bases. The length of the CDR3 is 14 residues. V lost 5 bases, J lost 6 bases, and 14 bases lay in between. Looked up from germline, CDR1 is SGHTA and CDR2 is FQGNSA. The CDR3 region is CASSPPGLLNEQFF. DNA of the CDR3: TGTGCCAGCAGCCCCCCGGGACTCCTCAATGAGCAGTTCTTC.

The J gene is TRBJ2-7, the V gene TRBV7-2; TRBD1 matches at 8 bases. Unmatched junction bases numbered 3, after V lost 3 bases and J lost 2 bases. Germline loops: CDR1 SGHTA, CDR2 FQGNSA. There are 14 residues in the CDR3. DNA for the CDR3: TGTGCCAGCAGCTTTCGGACAGGGACCTACGAGCAGTACTTC. This translates into CASSFRTGTYEQYF.

V and J are TRBV4-2 and TRBJ2-7, with D perhaps TRBD2 (5 bases). V shed 0 bases and J shed 2 bases, with 17 bases lying between them. Germline V gene lookup returns CDR1 LGHNA and CDR2 YNFKEQ. CDR3 size: 17 residues. As DNA, the CDR3 is TGTGCCAGCAGCCAAGATTTCTCCCAGCGGCCACCCTACGAGCAGTACTTC. Amino acids: CASSQDFSQRPPYEQYF.

CDR3 in DNA: TGTGCCAGCGGCTCAACAACGGGACTAGGGCTATCGAACCAGTACTTC. Its translation: CASGSTTGLGLSNQYF. This rearrangement joins TRBV7-2 to TRBJ2-5, with 8 bases matching TRBD2. V was pared by 8 bases and J by 10 bases, with 21 bases of the junction left unmatched. Looked up from germline, CDR1 is SGHTA and CDR2 is FQGNSA. The CDR3 runs to 16 residues.

This chain uses TRBV3-1 with TRBJ1-1; 9 bases line up with TRBD1. The length of the CDR3 is 14 residues. The V gene's germline CDR1 is LGHDT and CDR2 YNNKEL (reference sequence). V gave up 7 bases and J gave up 4 bases; unmatched junction bases: 7. The CDR3 region has the DNA TGTGCCAGCACCCACGGACAGGGGAGCACTGAAGCTTTCTTT. Its protein is CASTHGQGSTEAFF.

The chain links TRBV3-1 to TRBJ2-7, with no clear D. Germline V gene lookup returns CDR1 LGHDT and CDR2 YNNKEL (reference sequence). CDR3 size: 14 residues. V gave up 5 bases and J gave up 0 bases, with 11 bases separating them. The CDR3 coding sequence is TGTGCCAGCAGCGCCGGGCTAGGCTCCTACGAGCAGTACTTC. As protein: CASSAGLGSYEQYF.

The chain has TRBV20-1 and TRBJ1-5; D is ambiguous. This CDR3 is built from 13 residues. V lost 1 base and J 4 bases, leaving 8 bases between the germline ends. Germline assignment: CDR1 DFQATT and CDR2 SNEGSKA (reference sequence). The CDR3 bases are TGCAGTGCTAGAGTAGGAGGAAATCAGCCCCAGCATTTT. Translated, it gives CSARVGGNQPQHF.

The chain recombines TRBV6-5 with TRBJ2-3, with TRBD2 identical over 9 bases. This CDR3 region has 13 residues. With V trimmed by 4 bases and J by 5 bases, 1 base remained unmatched. Germline values: CDR1 MNHEY, CDR2 SVGAGI. CDR3 DNA: TGTGCCAGCAGTTTGCGGGAGGGAGATACGCAGTATTTT. It yields the protein CASSLREGDTQYF.

The CDR3 protein is CASSSRTGQSNEQFF. CDR3 DNA sequence: TGTGCCAGCAGCTCTCGAACGGGACAGTCCAATGAGCAGTTCTTC. V gene TRBV7-7 combines with J gene TRBJ2-1; 7 bases align to TRBD1. The CDR3 has 15 amino acids. V shed 4 bases and J 6 bases; nucleotides not matched to a gene: 9. The germline CDR1 and CDR2 sequences are SSHAT and FNYEAQ (reference sequence).

This clonotype was recorded once. The rearrangement joins TRBV2 to TRBJ1-5, with D possibly being TRBD1 (5 bases). Germline lookup yields CDR1 SNHLY and CDR2 FYNNEI. V gave up 4 bases and J gave up 6 bases, with 10 bases separating them. This CDR3 spans 13 amino acids. The CDR3 bases are TGTGCCAGCAGTGGCAGGGCTCCTCAGCCCCAGCATTTT. This translates into CASSGRAPQPQHF.